These 10 T cell receptor beta chains originate from one sample sequenced in a study of cytomegalovirus exposure and HLA in healthy donors. With 60 Vbeta and 13 Jbeta primers, the PCR was carried out. The protocol was immunoSEQ multiplex PCR, while the TCRdb copy is restricted to in-frame clones and leaves out a portion. The sample lists some 100,000 clones; 74% were seen once. Sequencing was done on a sample of PBMCs. The receptors here all came from a human donor in good health.

In its sample, this clone was seen once. J is TRBJ1-2 and V is TRBV18; 10 bases line up with TRBD1. The V gene end was trimmed by 0 bases and the J gene end by 7 bases; junction bases not matched to a gene: 2. Per germline, CDR1 KGHSH and CDR2 LQKENI. The CDR3 has 14 residues. CDR3 DNA sequence: TGTGCCAGCTCACCACCGCGGACAGGGGGTGGCTACACCTTC. This encodes CASSPPRTGGGYTF.

This clone was counted once. The chain uses TRBV15 and TRBJ1-1; D remains unclear. The CDR3 sequence is 13 residues long. Trimming took off 11 bases at V and 5 bases at J, with 18 bases between the two ends. Germline CDR1 LNHNV, CDR2 YYDKDF (reference sequence). Written as DNA, the CDR3 is TGTGCCTCTCAGGCGAGCGGGAGGACTGAAGCTTTCTTT. This translates into CASQASGRTEAFF.

This sequence joins TRBV11-2 and TRBJ1-2, with TRBD1 matching over 12 bases. V trimming: 0 bases; J trimming: 6 bases; junction bases outside the gene matches: 2. Germline assignment: CDR1 SGHAT and CDR2 FQNNGV. This CDR3 region has 15 residues. Here the CDR3 DNA reads TGTGCCAGCAGCTTAGAGGGACAGGGGGCGGATGGCTACACCTTC. Its translation: CASSLEGQGADGYTF.

This clone was seen a few times. The chain is built from TRBV7-2 and TRBJ2-3, with 11 bases lining up with TRBD2. The V gene end was trimmed by 5 bases and the J gene end by 3 bases; junction bases not matched to a gene: 13. This CDR3 contains 18 residues. Germline CDR1 SGHTA, CDR2 FQGNSA. CDR3: CASSPMTIAGGQTDTQYF. DNA for the CDR3: TGTGCCAGCAGCCCCATGACTATAGCGGGAGGGCAGACAGATACGCAGTATTTT.

The CDR3 DNA is TGTGCCAGCAGCTTAGATCTCCCAGGGTTCTACGAGCAGTACTTC. This translates into CASSLDLPGFYEQYF. The chain recombines TRBV11-2 with TRBJ2-7; D possibly corresponds to TRBD1 (5 bases). CDR1 is SGHAT, CDR2 FQNNGV, per germline. Trimming removed 0 bases at V and 3 bases at J, with 12 bases between. The CDR3 is made up of 15 amino acids.

The chain couples TRBV6-5 to TRBJ1-2, with a weak D call TRBD1 (6 bases). Germline V gene data show CDR1 as MNHEY and CDR2 as SVGAGI. This CDR3 is 13 amino acids long. The V end lost 6 bases, the J end lost 8 bases, and 16 bases lay between the germline ends. In DNA form, the CDR3 reads TGTGCCAGCAGCCGCACAGGGAACCTCGGCTACACCTTC. It encodes CASSRTGNLGYTF.

As for this clone: A junction end diverges from the germline sequence, so it may reflect a read error. The CDR3 loop reads CASSSFYGQYF. CDR3 nucleotides: TGTGCCAGCAGTTCATTCTACGGGCAGTACTTC. The V call is TRBV27, the J call TRBJ2-7, with D uncertain. The CDR3 sequence is 11 residues long. Germline assignment: CDR1 MNHEY and CDR2 SMNVEV (reference sequence).

With respect to this clone: Other DNA sequences in this sample translate to the same CDR3. The chain uses TRBV11-1 and TRBJ1-6; D unclear. Germline CDR1 and CDR2: SGHAT and FQDESV (reference sequence). Trimming shortened V by 0 bases and J by 0 bases, and 9 bases separated the two germline ends. This CDR3 spans 17 amino acids. Written as DNA, the CDR3 is TGTGCCAGCAGCTTAGCGCGAGGAAGCTCCTATAATTCACCCCTCCACTTT. Amino acid sequence: CASSLARGSSYNSPLHF.

J is TRBJ2-7 and V is TRBV19; weak D call: TRBD1 (5 bases). V lost 6 bases, J lost 3 bases, and 21 bases lay in between. The CDR3 is 16 amino acids. Germline V CDR1 and CDR2: LNHDA, SQIVND (reference sequence). The CDR3 reads CASSDSPPLGRYEQYF. As DNA, the CDR3 is TGTGCCAGTAGCGACAGTCCCCCTTTAGGACGCTACGAGCAGTACTTC.

The V gene is TRBV29-1, the J gene TRBJ1-4; D gene unclear. The CDR3 consists of 11 residues. Trimming pared 7 bases from V and 5 bases from J, leaving 8 bases between. Looked up from germline, CDR1 is SQVTM and CDR2 is ANQGSEA. Here the CDR3 reads CSAIQNEKLFF. The CDR3 DNA sequence: TGCAGCGCCATACAGAATGAAAAACTGTTTTTT. Looking up the rest from reference TRBV29-1 and TRBJ1-4 gives the full variable domain: SAVISQKPSRDICQRGTSLTIQCQVDSQVTMMFWYRQQPGQSLTLIATANQGSEATYESGFVIDKFPISRPNLTFSTLTVSNMSPEDSSIYLCSAIQNEKLFFGSGTQLSVL.